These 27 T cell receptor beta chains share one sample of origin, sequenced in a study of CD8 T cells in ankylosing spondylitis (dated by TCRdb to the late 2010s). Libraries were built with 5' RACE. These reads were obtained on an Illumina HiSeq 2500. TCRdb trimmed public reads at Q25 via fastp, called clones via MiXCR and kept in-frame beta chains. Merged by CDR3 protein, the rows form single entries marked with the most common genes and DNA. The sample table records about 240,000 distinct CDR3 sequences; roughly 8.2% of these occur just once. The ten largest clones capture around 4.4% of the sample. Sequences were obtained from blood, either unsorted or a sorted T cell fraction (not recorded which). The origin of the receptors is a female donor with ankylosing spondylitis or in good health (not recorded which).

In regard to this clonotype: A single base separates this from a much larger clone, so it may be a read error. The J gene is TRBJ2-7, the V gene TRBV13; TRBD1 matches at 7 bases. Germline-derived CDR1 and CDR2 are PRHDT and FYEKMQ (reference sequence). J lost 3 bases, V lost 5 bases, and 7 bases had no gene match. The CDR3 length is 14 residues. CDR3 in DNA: TGTGCCAGCAGCCCCGGGACAGACAACTACGAGCAGTACTTC. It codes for CASSPGTDNYEQYF.

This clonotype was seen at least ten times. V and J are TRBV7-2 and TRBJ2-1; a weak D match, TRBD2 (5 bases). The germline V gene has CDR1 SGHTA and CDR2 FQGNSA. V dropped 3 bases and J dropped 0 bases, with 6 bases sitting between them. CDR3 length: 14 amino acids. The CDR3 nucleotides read TGTGCCAGCAGCTTCGAGGGCTCCTACAATGAGCAGTTCTTC. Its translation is CASSFEGSYNEQFF.

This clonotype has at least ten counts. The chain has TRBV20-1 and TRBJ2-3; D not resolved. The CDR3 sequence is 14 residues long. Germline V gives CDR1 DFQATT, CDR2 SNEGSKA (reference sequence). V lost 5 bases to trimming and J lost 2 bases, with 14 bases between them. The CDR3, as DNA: TGCAGTGCTTCCCTGGACCTCTACACAGATACGCAGTATTTT. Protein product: CSASLDLYTDTQYF.

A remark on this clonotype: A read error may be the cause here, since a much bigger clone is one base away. As DNA, the CDR3 is TGCAGTACTGGGACCCCCGAGCAGTACTTC. Translation gives CSTGTPEQYF. This rearrangement joins TRBV20-1 to TRBJ2-7; possibly TRBD1 or TRBD2 for D (5 bases each). Trimming removed 8 bases at V and 6 bases at J, with 11 bases between. CDR1 is DFQATT and CDR2 is SNEGSKA in the germline V gene (reference sequence). The CDR3 spans 10 residues.

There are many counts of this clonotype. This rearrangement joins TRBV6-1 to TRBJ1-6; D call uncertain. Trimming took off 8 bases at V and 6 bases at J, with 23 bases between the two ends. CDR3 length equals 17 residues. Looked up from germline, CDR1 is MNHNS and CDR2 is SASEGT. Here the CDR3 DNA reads TGTGCCAGCCTCTTATCGAGGATCCCGCCACGTAATTCACCCCTCCACTTT. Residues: CASLLSRIPPRNSPLHF.

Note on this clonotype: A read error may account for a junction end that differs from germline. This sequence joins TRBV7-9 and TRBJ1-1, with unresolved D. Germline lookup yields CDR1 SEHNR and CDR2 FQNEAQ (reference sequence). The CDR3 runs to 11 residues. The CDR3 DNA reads TGTGTCAGCACCCCGAACACTGAAGCTTTCTTT. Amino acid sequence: CVSTPNTEAFF.

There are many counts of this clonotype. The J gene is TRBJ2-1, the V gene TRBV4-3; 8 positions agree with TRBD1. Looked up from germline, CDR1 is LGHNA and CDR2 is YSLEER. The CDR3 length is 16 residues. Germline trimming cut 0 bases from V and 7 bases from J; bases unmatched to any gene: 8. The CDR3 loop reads CASSQDLGQGRNEQFF. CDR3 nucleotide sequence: TGCGCCAGCAGCCAAGATTTAGGACAGGGTAGAAATGAGCAGTTCTTC.

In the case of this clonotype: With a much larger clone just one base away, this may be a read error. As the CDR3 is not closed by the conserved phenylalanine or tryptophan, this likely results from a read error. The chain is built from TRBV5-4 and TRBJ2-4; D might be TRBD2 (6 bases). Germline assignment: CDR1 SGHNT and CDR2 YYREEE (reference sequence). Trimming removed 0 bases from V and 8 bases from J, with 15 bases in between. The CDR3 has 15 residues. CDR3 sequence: CASSLGGPTRDIQYS. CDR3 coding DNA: TGTGCCAGCAGCTTGGGAGGACCGACTAGGGACATTCAGTACTCC.

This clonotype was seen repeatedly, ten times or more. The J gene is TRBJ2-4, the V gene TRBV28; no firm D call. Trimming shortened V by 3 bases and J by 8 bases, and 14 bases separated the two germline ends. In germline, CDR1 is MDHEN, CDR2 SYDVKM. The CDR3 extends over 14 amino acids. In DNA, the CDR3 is TGTGCCAGCAGTTTGGCGTCGGATTTAGACATTCAGTACTTC. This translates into CASSLASDLDIQYF. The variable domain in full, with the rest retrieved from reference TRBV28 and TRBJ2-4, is DVKVTQSSRYLVKRTGEKVFLECVQDMDHENMFWYRQDPGLGLRLIYFSYDVKMKEKGDIPEGYSVSREKKERFSLILESASTNQTSMYLCASSLASDLDIQYFGAGTRLSVL.

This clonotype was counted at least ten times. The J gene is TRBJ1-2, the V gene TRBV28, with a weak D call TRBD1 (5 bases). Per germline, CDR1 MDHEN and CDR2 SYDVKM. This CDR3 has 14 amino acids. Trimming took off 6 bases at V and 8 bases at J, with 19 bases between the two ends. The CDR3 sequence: CASSLNGERGGYTF. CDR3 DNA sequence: TGTGCCAGCAGCTTGAACGGAGAGCGGGGCGGCTACACCTTC.

CDR3: CASSIGDRLYEQYF. CDR3 sequence (DNA): TGTGCCAGTAGTATAGGGGACCGGCTCTACGAGCAGTACTTC. The chain uses TRBV19 and TRBJ2-7; D may match TRBD1 or TRBD2 (5 bases each). The germline V gene has CDR1 LNHDA and CDR2 SQIVND (reference sequence). The V and J ends lost 1 base and 3 bases respectively, with 10 bases between them. The length of the CDR3 is 14 residues.

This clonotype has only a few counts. This chain's CDR3 is CASSPLREGSTDTQYF. The CDR3, as DNA: TGTGCCAGCAGCCCTTTGCGGGAGGGAAGCACAGATACGCAGTATTTT. The chain uses TRBV7-7 and TRBJ2-3; TRBD2 aligns across 9 bases. The CDR3 length is 16 residues. Germline V lookup: CDR1 SSHAT, CDR2 FNYEAQ (reference sequence). The V segment lost 5 bases and the J segment 0 bases; nucleotides outside the gene matches: 6.

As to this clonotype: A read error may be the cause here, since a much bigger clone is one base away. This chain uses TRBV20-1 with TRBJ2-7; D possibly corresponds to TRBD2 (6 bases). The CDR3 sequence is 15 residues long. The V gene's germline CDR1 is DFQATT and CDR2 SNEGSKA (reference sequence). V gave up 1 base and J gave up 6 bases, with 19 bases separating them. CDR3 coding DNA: TGCAGTGCTAGAGGTGAAACGGGGACTCCCCGCGAGCAGTACTTC. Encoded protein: CSARGETGTPREQYF.

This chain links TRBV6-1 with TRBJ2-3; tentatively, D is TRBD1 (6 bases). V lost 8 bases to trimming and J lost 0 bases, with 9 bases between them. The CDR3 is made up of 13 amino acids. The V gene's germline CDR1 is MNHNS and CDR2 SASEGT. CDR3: CASGQSSTDTQYF. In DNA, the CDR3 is TGTGCCAGCGGACAGTCTAGCACAGATACGCAGTATTTT.

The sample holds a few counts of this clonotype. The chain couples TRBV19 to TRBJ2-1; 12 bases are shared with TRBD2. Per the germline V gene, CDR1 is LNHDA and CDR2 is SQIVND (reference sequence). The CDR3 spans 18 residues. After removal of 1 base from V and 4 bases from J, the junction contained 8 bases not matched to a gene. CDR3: CASSIGGSSGRGYNEQFF. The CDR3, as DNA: TGTGCCAGTAGTATAGGAGGATCTAGCGGGAGGGGGTACAATGAGCAGTTCTTC.

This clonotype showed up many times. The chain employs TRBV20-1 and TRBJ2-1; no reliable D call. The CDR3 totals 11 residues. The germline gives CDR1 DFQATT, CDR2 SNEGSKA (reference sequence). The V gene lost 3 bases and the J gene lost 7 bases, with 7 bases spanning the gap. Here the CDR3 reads CSASRVNEQFF. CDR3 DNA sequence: TGCAGTGCTAGTAGGGTGAATGAGCAGTTCTTC.

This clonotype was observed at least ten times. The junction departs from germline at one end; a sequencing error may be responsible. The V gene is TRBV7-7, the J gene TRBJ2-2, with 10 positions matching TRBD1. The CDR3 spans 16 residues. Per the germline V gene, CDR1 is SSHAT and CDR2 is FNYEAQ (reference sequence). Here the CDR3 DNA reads TGTGCTAGCAGCTTAGGGGGACAGGGGACCACCGGGGAGCTGTTTTTT. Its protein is CASSLGGQGTTGELFF.

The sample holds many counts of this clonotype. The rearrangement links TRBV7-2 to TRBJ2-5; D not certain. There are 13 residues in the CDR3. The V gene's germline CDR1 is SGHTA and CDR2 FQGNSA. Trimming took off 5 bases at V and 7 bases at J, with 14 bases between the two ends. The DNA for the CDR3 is TGTGCCAGCAGCCAGACCTCTTTGGGGACCCAGTACTTC. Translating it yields CASSQTSLGTQYF.

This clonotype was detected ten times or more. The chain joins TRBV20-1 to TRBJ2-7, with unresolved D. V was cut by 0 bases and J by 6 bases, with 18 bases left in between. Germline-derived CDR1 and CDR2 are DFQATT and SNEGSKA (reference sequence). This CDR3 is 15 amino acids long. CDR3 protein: CSARDSARAESEQYF. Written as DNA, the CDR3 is TGCAGTGCTAGAGATTCGGCTAGAGCAGAGTCCGAGCAGTACTTC.

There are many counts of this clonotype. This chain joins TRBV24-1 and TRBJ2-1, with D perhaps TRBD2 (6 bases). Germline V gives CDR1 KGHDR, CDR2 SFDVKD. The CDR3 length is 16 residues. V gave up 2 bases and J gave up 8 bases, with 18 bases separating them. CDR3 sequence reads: CATSDSGRRGLHEQFF. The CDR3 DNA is TGTGCCACCAGTGATTCGGGGAGGAGAGGTCTGCATGAGCAGTTCTTC.

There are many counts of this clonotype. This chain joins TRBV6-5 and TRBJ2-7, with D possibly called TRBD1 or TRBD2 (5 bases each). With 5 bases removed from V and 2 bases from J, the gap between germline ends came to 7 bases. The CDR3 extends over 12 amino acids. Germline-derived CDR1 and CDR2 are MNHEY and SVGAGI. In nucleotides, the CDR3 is TGTGCCAGCAGTGGGGGAACCTACGAGCAGTACTTC. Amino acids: CASSGGTYEQYF.

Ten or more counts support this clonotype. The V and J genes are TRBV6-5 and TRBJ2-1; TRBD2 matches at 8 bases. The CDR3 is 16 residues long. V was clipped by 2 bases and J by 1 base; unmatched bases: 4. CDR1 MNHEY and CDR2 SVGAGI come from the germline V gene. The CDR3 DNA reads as TGTGCCAGCAGTTACGGGTTAGCGGGATCCTACAATGAGCAGTTCTTC. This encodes CASSYGLAGSYNEQFF.

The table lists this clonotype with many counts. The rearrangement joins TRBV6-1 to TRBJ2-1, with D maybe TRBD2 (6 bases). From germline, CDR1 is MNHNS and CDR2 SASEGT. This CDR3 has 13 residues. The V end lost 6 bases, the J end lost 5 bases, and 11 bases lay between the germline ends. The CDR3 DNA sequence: TGTGCCAGCAGGGGTAGCGGAGACAATGAGCAGTTCTTC. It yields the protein CASRGSGDNEQFF.

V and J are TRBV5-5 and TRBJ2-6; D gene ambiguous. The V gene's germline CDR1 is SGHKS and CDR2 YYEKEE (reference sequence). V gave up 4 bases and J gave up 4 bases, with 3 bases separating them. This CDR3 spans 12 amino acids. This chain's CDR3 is CASSLGANVLTF. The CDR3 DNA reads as TGTGCCAGCAGCCTGGGGGCCAACGTCCTGACTTTC.

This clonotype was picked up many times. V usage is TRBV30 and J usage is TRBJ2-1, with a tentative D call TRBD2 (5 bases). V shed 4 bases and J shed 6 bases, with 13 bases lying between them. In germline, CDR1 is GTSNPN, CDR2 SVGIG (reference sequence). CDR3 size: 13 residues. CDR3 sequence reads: CAWTLMAGNEQFF. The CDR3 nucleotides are TGTGCCTGGACCTTGATGGCGGGCAATGAGCAGTTCTTC.

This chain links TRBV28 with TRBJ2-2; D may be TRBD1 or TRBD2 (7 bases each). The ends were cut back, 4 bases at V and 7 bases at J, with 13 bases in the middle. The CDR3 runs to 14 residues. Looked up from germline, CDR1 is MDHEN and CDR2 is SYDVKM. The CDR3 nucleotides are TGTGCCAGCAGTTGGGCAGGGGGGGACGGGGAGCTGTTTTTT. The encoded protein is CASSWAGGDGELFF.

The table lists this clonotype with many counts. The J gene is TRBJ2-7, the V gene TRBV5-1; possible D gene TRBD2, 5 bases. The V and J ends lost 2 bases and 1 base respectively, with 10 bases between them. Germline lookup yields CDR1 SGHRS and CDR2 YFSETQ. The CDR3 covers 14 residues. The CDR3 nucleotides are TGCGCCAGCAGCTTTAATAGGAGGTCCTACGAGCAGTACTTC. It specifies CASSFNRRSYEQYF.